This entry describes one T cell receptor beta chain. How the authors handled the data: Researchers report that nucleated cell counts were estimated from reference gene primer amplification. Clones were read by immunoSEQ multiplex PCR, and TCRdb kept only the in-frame ones, dropping some. Clonal size and the V and J genes are those of that table, whereas D and trimming came from the DNA. Among approximately 460,000 clones listed, about 91% were seen once. This entry is derived from a study of blood T cell repertoires in COVID-19. V lost 6 bases to trimming and J lost 3 bases; unmatched junction nucleotides: 12. CDR3 length: 17 amino acids. Germline loops: CDR1 MNHEY, CDR2 SMNVEV (reference sequence).

V is TRBV27 and J is TRBJ2-1; TRBD2 agrees at 9 bases. The sample taken for sequencing was peripheral blood. The clonotype comes from a man younger than 35 with COVID-19, enrolled during active disease. The CDR3 sequence is CASSPAPGLALYNEQFF. The CDR3 DNA is TGTGCCAGCAGCCCGGCTCCGGGACTAGCCCTCTACAATGAGCAGTTCTTC.